This T cell receptor beta chain was sequenced in a study of T cell clonotyping in hematopoietic cell transplantation. A remark on this clone: The target antigen is unknown.

Sequencing used immunoSEQ multiplex PCR; TCRdb keeps in-frame clones, though not all of them. The repertoire has tens of thousands of clones, approximately 94% of them found once; the top ten carry about 0.8%. The CDR3 runs to 14 residues. The germline V and J ends were trimmed by 0 bases and 8 bases, with 13 bases remaining between them. Germline CDR1 is LGHNA and CDR2 is YNFKEQ. Regarding the study as a whole: After transplant, recipient diversity fell while pathologically expanded clonotypes grew through day 180. Higher Inverse Simpson Index values in graft donor and pretransplant recipient predicted broader posttransplant TCR diversity. At the given depth, recipient repertoires were over 97% de novo clonotypes.

Sequencing was carried out using peripheral blood mononuclear cells. The chain has TRBV4-2 and TRBJ1-2; D unclear. The clonotype originates from a woman between 45 and 60 years old in good health. Some clones in this sample may be carry-over from other donors' samples. CDR3 protein: CASSQDPGRIGYTF. CDR3 coding DNA: TGTGCCAGCAGCCAAGATCCCGGCAGGATAGGCTACACCTTC.